This is a list of T cell receptor beta chains from one sample in a study of neurological immune-mediated disorders. Each CDR3 protein gets one entry after TCRdb re-called the 5' RACE reads with MiXCR. This table has more than 25,000 distinct CDR3 sequences, around 4% appearing once. The sample consisted of CD4+ T cells from blood. The source of these receptors is a woman aged 40-49 years in good health. CDR3s include the opening cysteine and the closing phenylalanine or tryptophan. Fields, in order: D gene, clone size, J gene, V gene, CDR3 protein, CDR3 DNA. A D gene is named only where the DNA matches it firmly. The size entry gives once, few, many or a size class.

. many TRBJ2-1 TRBV5-1 CASSLRSSGGTPQAPYNEQFF TGCGCCAGCAGCTTAAGATCCTCAGGGGGGACACCACAGGCCCCCTACAATGAGCAGTTCTTC
TRBD1 many TRBJ2-7 TRBV5-1 CASSLGTGKDEQYF TGCGCCAGCAGCTTGGGGACAGGCAAGGACGAGCAGTACTTC
. many TRBJ1-6 TRBV10-3 CAIRKTVVDNSPLHF TGTGCCATCAGAAAGACAGTCGTCGATAATTCACCCCTCCACTTT
. few TRBJ1-2 TRBV3-1 CASSHKGGGYGYTF TGTGCCAGCAGCCATAAAGGGGGAGGCTATGGCTACACCTTC
TRBD1 many TRBJ1-6 TRBV27 CASSTYRGNSPLHF TGTGCCAGCAGTACCTACAGGGGAAATTCACCCCTCCACTTT
. many TRBJ2-2 TRBV2 CASNKDTGELFF TGTGCCAGCAACAAGGACACCGGGGAGCTGTTTTTT
. many TRBJ2-1 TRBV4-2 CASSPQNDGGEQFF TGTGCCAGCAGCCCCCAGAATGACGGGGGTGAGCAGTTCTTC
TRBD2 many TRBJ2-7 TRBV20-1 CSLGPARREGNEQYF TGCAGTCTGGGACCCGCCCGGCGGGAGGGGAACGAGCAGTACTTC
. many TRBJ2-2 TRBV5-6 CASTVWRVGIIGELFF TGTGCCAGCACCGTATGGCGGGTAGGGATCATCGGGGAGCTGTTTTTT
. many TRBJ1-2 TRBV6-5 CATHKEGLGYTF TGTGCCACCCACAAAGAGGGGTTAGGCTACACCTTC
. many TRBJ2-5 TRBV7-6 CASSLVFETQYF TGTGCCAGCAGCTTAGTGTTTGAGACCCAGTACTTC
TRBD2 many TRBJ2-7 TRBV5-1 CASRPGLAGGPNHEQYF TGCGCCAGCAGGCCGGGACTAGCGGGGGGGCCTAATCACGAGCAGTACTTC
. many TRBJ2-4 TRBV5-1 CASRDIRAKNIQYF TGCGCCAGCCGGGACATTCGAGCCAAAAACATTCAGTACTTC
. many TRBJ1-1 TRBV28 CASIRGGGESFF TGTGCCAGCATTAGGGGCGGGGGCGAATCTTTCTTT
. many TRBJ2-5 TRBV7-2 CASSLWGGGQETQYF TGTGCCAGCAGCTTATGGGGCGGCGGGCAAGAGACCCAGTACTTC
TRBD2 many TRBJ2-3 TRBV7-2 CASSRTSGMFGTDTQYF TGTGCCAGCAGCCGGACTAGCGGGATGTTCGGAACAGATACGCAGTATTTT
TRBD1 many TRBJ2-5 TRBV5-1 CASSAETGGQETQYF TGCGCCAGCAGCGCCGAAACAGGGGGACAAGAGACCCAGTACTTC
. many TRBJ2-2 TRBV20-1 CSASNQGGSGGELFF TGCAGTGCGTCCAACCAAGGGGGGTCCGGCGGGGAGCTGTTTTTT
TRBD2 many TRBJ2-5 TRBV27 CASSPSGLRGEETQYF TGTGCCAGCAGTCCCTCGGGTTTGCGGGGGGAGGAGACCCAGTACTTC
TRBD1 many TRBJ1-1 TRBV5-1 CASSFVRGVENTEAFF TGCGCCAGCAGCTTCGTCAGGGGGGTAGAGAACACTGAAGCTTTCTTT
TRBD2 many TRBJ2-1 TRBV11-3 CASSLGGGRADNEQFF TGTGCCAGCAGCTTAGGGGGCGGGAGGGCGGACAATGAGCAGTTCTTC
TRBD1 many TRBJ1-1 TRBV6-2/TRBV6-3 CASREDRGSKAEAFF TGTGCCAGCAGGGAGGACAGGGGGAGCAAGGCTGAAGCTTTCTTT
TRBD2 many TRBJ2-7 TRBV20-1 CSARLAGGPEQYF TGCAGTGCTAGACTAGCGGGAGGGCCCGAGCAGTACTTC
TRBD1 many TRBJ2-3 TRBV5-1 CASSLNAQGAFTDTQYF TGCGCCAGCAGCTTGAACGCACAGGGGGCTTTTACAGATACGCAGTATTTT
. few TRBJ2-7 TRBV27 CASSLATGPTYEQYF TGTGCCAGCAGTTTAGCCACGGGTCCGACCTACGAGCAGTACTTC
TRBD1 many TRBJ1-2 TRBV3-1 CASSPMGGGGGGYTF TGTGCCAGCAGCCCTATGGGAGGGGGCGGAGGTGGCTACACCTTC
TRBD1 many TRBJ2-5 TRBV5-1 CASSLGDRGSATQYF TGCGCCAGCAGCTTGGGAGACAGGGGGTCGGCGACCCAGTACTTC
TRBD1 many TRBJ1-6 TRBV5-6 CASRAGTGVSYNSPLHF TGTGCCAGCAGAGCCGGGACAGGAGTCTCCTATAATTCACCCCTCCACTTT
. many TRBJ2-3 TRBV20-1 CSASEQADHSRGTDTQYF TGCAGTGCTAGTGAACAAGCGGATCACTCCAGGGGCACAGATACGCAGTATTTT
TRBD1 many TRBJ2-7 TRBV5-6 CASSLVQGASEQYF TGTGCCAGCAGCTTGGTCCAGGGGGCTTCCGAGCAGTACTTC
. few TRBJ2-1 TRBV11-2 CASNDRSGDNEQFF TGTGCCAGCAACGACAGGTCAGGTGACAATGAGCAGTTCTTC
. many TRBJ2-7 TRBV25-1 CASSAGTRSEQYF TGTGCCAGCAGTGCCGGGACGCGGTCCGAGCAGTACTTC
TRBD1 many TRBJ1-1 TRBV5-1 CASSSMDRGPLNTEAFF TGCGCCAGCAGCTCCATGGACAGGGGGCCGTTGAACACTGAAGCTTTCTTT
. many TRBJ1-1 TRBV4-1 CASSQRRLTEAFF TGCGCCAGCAGCCAGAGGCGGCTAACTGAAGCTTTCTTT
TRBD2 many TRBJ2-1 TRBV7-9 CASSPLASGRPFQFF TGTGCCAGCAGCCCACTGGCTAGCGGGCGCCCCTTTCAGTTCTTC
TRBD2 many TRBJ2-2 TRBV5-1 CASSLEVLAAHTGELFF TGCGCCAGCAGCTTGGAGGTCCTAGCGGCACACACCGGGGAGCTGTTTTTT